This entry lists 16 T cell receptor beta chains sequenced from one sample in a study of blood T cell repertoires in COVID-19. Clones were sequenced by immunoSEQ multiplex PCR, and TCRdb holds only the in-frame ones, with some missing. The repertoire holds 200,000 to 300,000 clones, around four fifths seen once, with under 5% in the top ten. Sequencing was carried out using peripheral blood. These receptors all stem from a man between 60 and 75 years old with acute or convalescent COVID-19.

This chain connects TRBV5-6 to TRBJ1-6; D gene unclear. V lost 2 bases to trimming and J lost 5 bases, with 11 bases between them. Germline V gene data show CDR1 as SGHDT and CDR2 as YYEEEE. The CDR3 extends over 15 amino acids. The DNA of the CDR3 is TGTGCCAGCAGCTTCTCCCCGGGTGATAATTCACCCCTCCACTTT. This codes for CASSFSPGDNSPLHF.

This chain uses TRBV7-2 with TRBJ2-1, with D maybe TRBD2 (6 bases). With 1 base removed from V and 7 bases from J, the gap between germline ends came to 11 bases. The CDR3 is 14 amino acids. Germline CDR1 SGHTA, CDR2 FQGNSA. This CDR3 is CASSLVSGANEQFF. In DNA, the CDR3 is TGTGCCAGCAGCTTAGTATCGGGAGCAAATGAGCAGTTCTTC.

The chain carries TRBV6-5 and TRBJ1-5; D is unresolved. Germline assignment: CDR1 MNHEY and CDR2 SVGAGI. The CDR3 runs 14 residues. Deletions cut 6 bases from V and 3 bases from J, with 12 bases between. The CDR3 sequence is CASSHREHNQPQHF. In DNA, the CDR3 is TGTGCCAGCAGCCATAGGGAGCACAATCAGCCCCAGCATTTT.

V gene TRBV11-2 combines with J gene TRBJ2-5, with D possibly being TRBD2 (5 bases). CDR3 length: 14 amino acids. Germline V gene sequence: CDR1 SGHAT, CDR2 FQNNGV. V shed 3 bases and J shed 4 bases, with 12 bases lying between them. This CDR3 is CASSLNVRVETQYF. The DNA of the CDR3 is TGTGCCAGCAGCTTGAACGTGAGGGTAGAGACCCAGTACTTC.

CDR3 in amino acids: CASKTSGHEQYF. The CDR3 DNA is TGTGCCAGCAAAACAAGCGGGCACGAGCAGTACTTC. The J gene is TRBJ2-7, the V gene TRBV28; D might be TRBD2 (6 bases). Germline lookup yields CDR1 MDHEN and CDR2 SYDVKM. The length of the CDR3 is 12 residues. V lost 7 bases and J lost 5, with 12 bases in between.

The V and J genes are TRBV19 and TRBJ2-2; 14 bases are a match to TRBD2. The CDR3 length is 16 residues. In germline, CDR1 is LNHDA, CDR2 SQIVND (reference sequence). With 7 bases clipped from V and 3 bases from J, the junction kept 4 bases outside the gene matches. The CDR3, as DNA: TGTGCCAGTACCCGACTAGCGGGGGGGCACACCGGGGAGCTGTTTTTT. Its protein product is CASTRLAGGHTGELFF.

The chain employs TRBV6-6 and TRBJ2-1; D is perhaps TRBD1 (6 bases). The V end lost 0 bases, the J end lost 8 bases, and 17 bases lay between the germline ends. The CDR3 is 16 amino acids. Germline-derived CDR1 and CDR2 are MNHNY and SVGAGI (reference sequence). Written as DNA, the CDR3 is TGTGCCAGCAGTTACTCGAAGACAGGACCTGGCCATGAGCAGTTCTTC. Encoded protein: CASSYSKTGPGHEQFF.

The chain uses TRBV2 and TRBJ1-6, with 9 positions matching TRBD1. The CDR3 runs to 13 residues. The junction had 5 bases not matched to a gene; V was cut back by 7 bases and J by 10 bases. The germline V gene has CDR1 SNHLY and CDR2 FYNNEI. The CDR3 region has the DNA TGTGCCAGCATCCGGGACAGGGAATCACCCCTCCACTTT. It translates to CASIRDRESPLHF. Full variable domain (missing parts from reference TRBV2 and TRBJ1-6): EPEVTQTPSHQVTQMGQEVILRCVPISNHLYFYWYRQILGQKVEFLVSFYNNEISEKSEIFDDQFSVERPDGSNFTLKIRSTKLEDSAMYFCASIRDRESPLHFGNGTRLTVT.

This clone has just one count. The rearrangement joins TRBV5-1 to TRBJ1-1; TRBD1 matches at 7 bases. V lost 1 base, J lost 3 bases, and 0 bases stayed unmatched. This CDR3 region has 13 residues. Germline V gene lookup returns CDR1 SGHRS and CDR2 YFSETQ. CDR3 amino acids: CASSLQGDTEAFF. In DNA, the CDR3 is TGCGCCAGCAGCTTGCAGGGGGACACTGAAGCTTTCTTT.

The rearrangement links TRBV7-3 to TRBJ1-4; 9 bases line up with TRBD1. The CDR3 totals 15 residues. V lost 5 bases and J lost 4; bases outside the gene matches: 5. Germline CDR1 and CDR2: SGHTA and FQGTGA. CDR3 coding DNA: TGTGCCAGCAGCGGCAACAGGGGGCATAATGAAAAACTGTTTTTT. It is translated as CASSGNRGHNEKLFF.

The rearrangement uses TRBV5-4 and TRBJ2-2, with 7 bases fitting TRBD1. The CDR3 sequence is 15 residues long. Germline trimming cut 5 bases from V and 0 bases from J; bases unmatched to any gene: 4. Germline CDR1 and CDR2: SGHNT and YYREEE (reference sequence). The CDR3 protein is CASRGQLTNTGELFF. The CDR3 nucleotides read TGTGCCAGCAGGGGACAGCTTACGAACACCGGGGAGCTGTTTTTT. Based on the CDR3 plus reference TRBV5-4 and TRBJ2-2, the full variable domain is ETGVTQSPTHLIKTRGQQVTLRCSSQSGHNTVSWYQQALGQGPQFIFQYYREEENGRGNFPPRFSGLQFPNYSSELNVNALELDDSALYLCASRGQLTNTGELFFGEGSRLTVL.

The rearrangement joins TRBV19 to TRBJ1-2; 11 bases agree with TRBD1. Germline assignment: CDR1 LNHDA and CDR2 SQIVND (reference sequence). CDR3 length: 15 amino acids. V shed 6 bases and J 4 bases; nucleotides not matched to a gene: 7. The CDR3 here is CASRARDRGAYGYTF. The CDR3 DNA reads TGTGCCAGTAGAGCCAGGGACAGGGGGGCCTATGGCTACACCTTC.

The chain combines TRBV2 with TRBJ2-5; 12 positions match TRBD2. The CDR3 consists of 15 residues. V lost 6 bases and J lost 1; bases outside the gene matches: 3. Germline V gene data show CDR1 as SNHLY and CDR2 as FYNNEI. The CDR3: CASSGLAGPQETQYF. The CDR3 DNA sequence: TGTGCCAGCAGCGGACTAGCGGGGCCCCAAGAGACCCAGTACTTC.

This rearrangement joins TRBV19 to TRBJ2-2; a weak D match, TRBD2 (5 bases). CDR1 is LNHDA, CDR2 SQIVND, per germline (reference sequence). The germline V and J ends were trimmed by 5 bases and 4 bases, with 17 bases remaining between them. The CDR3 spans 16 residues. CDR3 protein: CASSLLSRAGTGELFF. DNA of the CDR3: TGTGCCAGTAGTTTATTATCTAGGGCGGGCACCGGGGAGCTGTTTTTT.

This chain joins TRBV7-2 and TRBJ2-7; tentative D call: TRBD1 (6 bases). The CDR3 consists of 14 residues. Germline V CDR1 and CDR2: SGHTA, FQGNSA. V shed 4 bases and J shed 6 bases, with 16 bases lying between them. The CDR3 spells CASSWDKGTSEQYF. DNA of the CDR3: TGTGCCAGCAGCTGGGACAAAGGGACCTCCGAGCAGTACTTC.

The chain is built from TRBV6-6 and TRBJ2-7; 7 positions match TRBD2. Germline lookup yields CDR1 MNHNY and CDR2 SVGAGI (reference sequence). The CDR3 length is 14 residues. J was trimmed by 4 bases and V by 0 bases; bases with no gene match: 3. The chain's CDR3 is CASSYSLGGYEQYF. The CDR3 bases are TGTGCCAGCAGTTACTCGCTCGGGGGGTACGAGCAGTACTTC.